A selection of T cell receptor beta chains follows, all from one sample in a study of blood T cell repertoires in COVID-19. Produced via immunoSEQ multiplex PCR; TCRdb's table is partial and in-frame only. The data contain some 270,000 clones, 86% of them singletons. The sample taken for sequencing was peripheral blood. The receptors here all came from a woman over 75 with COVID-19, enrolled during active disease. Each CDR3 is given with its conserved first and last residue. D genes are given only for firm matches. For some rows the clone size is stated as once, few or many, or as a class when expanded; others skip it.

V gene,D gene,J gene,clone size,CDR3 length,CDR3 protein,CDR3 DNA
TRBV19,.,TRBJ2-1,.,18,CASSIEGTPPSSYNEQFF,TGTGCCAGTAGTATAGAGGGGACTCCCCCGAGCTCCTACAATGAGCAGTTCTTC
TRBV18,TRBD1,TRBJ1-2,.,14,CASSPPTGSYGYTF,TGTGCCAGCTCACCTCCGACAGGGTCCTATGGCTACACCTTC
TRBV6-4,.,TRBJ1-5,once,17,CASTPRGEGGDNQPQHF,TGTGCCAGCACTCCCAGGGGAGAGGGGGGGGACAATCAGCCCCAGCATTTT
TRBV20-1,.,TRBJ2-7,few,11,CSARAPYEQYF,TGCAGTGCTAGAGCCCCTTACGAGCAGTACTTC
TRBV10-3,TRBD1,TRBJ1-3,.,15,CAIGGTGISGNTIYF,TGTGCCATCGGGGGGACAGGGATCTCTGGAAACACCATATATTTT
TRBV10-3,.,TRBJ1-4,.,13,CAISVSDNEKLFF,TGTGCCATCAGTGTGAGTGATAATGAAAAACTGTTTTTT
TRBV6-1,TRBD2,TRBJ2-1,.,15,CASSERGGTYNEQFF,TGTGCCAGCAGTGAAAGGGGAGGGACCTACAATGAGCAGTTCTTC
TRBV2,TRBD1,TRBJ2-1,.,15,CASARQGLTYNEQFF,TGTGCCAGCGCTAGACAGGGGTTAACCTACAATGAGCAGTTCTTC
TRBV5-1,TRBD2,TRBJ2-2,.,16,CASSLRAGRGTGELFF,TGCGCCAGCAGCTTGAGAGCGGGGCGGGGGACCGGGGAGCTGTTTTTT
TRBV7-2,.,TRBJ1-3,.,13,CASSLLAGNTIYF,TGTGCCAGCAGCTTATTAGCCGGAAACACCATATATTTT
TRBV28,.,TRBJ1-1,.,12,CASSQIATEAFF,TGTGCCAGCAGTCAGATCGCCACTGAAGCTTTCTTT
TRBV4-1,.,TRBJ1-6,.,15,CASSFSGENNSPLHF,TGCGCCAGCAGCTTCTCCGGGGAGAATAATTCACCCCTCCACTTT
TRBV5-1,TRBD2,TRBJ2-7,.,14,CASRATSAAYEQYF,TGCGCCAGCAGGGCAACTAGCGCAGCCTACGAGCAGTACTTC
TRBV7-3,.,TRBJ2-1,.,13,CASSFGGNNEQFF,TGTGCCAGCAGCTTTGGGGGGAACAATGAGCAGTTCTTC
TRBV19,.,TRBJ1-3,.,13,CATHVGVGNTIYF,TGTGCCACCCACGTAGGGGTTGGAAACACCATATATTTT
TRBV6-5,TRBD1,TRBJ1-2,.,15,CASSYRDRGTFGYTF,TGTGCCAGCAGTTACAGGGACAGGGGAACCTTCGGCTACACCTTC
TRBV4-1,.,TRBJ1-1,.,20,CASSQEYLGGDSPRNTEAFF,TGCGCCAGCAGCCAAGAATATTTGGGGGGAGACAGCCCCCGTAACACTGAAGCTTTCTTT
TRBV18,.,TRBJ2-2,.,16,CASSPQSSGNTGELFF,TGTGCCAGCTCACCACAAAGCTCCGGGAACACCGGGGAGCTGTTTTTT
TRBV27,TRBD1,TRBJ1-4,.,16,CASSSNRGRTNEKLFF,TGTGCCAGCAGTTCCAACAGGGGGCGGACTAATGAAAAACTGTTTTTT
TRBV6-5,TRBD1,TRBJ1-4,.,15,CASRGQGGTNEKLFF,TGTGCCAGCAGAGGACAGGGAGGCACTAATGAAAAACTGTTTTTT
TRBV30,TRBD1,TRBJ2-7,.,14,CAWSSGTGTYEQYF,TGTGCCTGGAGTTCCGGGACAGGAACCTACGAGCAGTACTTC
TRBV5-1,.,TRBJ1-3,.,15,CASSLDRSSGNTIYF,TGCGCCAGCAGCTTAGACAGAAGCTCTGGAAACACCATATATTTT
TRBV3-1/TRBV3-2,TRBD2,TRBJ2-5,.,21,CASSQDLIVDMKPGLTSSEYF,TGTGCCAGCAGCCAAGATCTTATAGTCGATATGAAGCCGGGACTAACCTCTTCTGAGTACTTC
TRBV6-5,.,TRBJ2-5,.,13,CASSLGGWETQYF,TGTGCCAGCAGCCTGGGGGGTTGGGAGACCCAGTACTTC
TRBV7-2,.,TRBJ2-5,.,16,CASSSRTPQGQETQYF,TGTGCCAGCAGCTCCCGGACTCCTCAGGGGCAAGAGACCCAGTACTTC
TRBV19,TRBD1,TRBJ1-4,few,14,CASSSTGVNEKLFF,TGTGCCAGTAGTTCGACAGGGGTAAATGAAAAACTGTTTTTT
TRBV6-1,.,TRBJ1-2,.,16,CASSEGGELNVYGYTF,TGTGCCAGCAGTGAAGGGGGGGAACTGAATGTCTATGGCTACACCTTC
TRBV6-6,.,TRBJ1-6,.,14,CASEKGQGNSPLHF,TGTGCCAGCGAGAAGGGGCAGGGAAATTCACCCCTCCACTTT
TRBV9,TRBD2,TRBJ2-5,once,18,CASSVGLAGGSGRETQYF,TGTGCCAGCAGCGTAGGACTAGCGGGGGGGTCAGGAAGAGAGACCCAGTACTTC